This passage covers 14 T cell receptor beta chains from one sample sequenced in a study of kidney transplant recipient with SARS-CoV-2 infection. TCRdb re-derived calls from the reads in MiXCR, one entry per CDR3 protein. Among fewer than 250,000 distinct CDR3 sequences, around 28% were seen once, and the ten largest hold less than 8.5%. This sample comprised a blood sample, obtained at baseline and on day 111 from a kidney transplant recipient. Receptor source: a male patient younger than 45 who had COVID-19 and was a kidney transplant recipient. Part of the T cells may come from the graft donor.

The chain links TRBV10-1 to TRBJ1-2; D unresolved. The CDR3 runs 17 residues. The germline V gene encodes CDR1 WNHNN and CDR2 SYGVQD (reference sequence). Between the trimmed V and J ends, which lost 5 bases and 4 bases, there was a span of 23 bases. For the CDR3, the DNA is TGCGCCAGCAGTATGGGCCCAAGATCGCGAGAGACCTATGGCTACACCTTC. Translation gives CASSMGPRSRETYGYTF.

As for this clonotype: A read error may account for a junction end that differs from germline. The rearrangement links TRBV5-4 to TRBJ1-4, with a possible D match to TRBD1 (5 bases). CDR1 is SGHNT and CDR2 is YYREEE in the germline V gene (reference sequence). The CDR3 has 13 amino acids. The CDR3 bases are TGTGCCATCAGCGGCGGGGGTAATGAAAAACTGTTTTTT. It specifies CAISGGGNEKLFF. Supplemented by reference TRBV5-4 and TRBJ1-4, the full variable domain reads ETGVTQSPTHLIKTRGQQVTLRCSSQSGHNTVSWYQQALGQGPQFIFQYYREEENGRGNFPPRFSGLQFPNYSSELNVNALELDDSALYLCAISGGGNEKLFFGSGTQLSVL.

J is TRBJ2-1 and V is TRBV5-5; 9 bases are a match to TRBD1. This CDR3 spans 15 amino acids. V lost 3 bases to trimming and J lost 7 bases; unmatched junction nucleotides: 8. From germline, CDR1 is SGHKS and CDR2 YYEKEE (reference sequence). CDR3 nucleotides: TGTGCCAGCAGCTGGGACAGGGACCAGCGTAATGAGCAGTTCTTC. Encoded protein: CASSWDRDQRNEQFF.

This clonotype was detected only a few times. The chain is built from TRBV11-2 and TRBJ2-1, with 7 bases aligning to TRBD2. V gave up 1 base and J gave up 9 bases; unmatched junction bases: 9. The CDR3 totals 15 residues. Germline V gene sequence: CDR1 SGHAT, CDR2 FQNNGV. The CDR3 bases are TGTGCCAGCAGCTTAGCGGGGAGGGCCTCCAGTGAGCAGTTCTTC. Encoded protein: CASSLAGRASSEQFF.

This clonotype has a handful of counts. The DNA of the CDR3 is TGTGCCAGCACCCCGGCAGTAGCCAAAAACATTCAGTACTTC. Protein sequence: CASTPAVAKNIQYF. The V gene is TRBV12-3 or TRBV12-4, the J gene TRBJ2-4; D unresolved. The V gene lost 7 bases and the J gene lost 0 bases, with 10 bases spanning the gap. This CDR3 comprises 14 residues.

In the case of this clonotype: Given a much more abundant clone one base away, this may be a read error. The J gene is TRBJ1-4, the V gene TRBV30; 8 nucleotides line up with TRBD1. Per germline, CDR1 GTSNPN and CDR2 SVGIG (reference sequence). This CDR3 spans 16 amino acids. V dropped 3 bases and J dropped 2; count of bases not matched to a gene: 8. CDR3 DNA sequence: TGTGCCTGGAGAAGGGACGGACAGGGTACTAATGAAAAACTGTTTTTT. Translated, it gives CAWRRDGQGTNEKLFF.

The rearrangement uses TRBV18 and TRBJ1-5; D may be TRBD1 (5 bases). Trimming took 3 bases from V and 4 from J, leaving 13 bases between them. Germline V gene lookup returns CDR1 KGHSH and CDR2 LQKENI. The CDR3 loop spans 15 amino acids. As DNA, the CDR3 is TGTGCCAGCTCACCGACAGCCTCGTGGAATCAGCCCCAGCATTTT. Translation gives CASSPTASWNQPQHF.

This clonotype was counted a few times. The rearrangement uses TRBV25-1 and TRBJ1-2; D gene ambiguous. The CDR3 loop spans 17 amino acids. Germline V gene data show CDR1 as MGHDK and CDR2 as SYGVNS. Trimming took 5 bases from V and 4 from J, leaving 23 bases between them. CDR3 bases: TGTGCCAGCAGTCAGACAAAAGAACTGGGAAAGACCTATGGCTACACCTTC. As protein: CASSQTKELGKTYGYTF.

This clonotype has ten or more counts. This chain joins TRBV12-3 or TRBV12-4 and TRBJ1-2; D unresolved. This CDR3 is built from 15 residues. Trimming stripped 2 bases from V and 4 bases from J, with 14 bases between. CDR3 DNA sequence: TGTGCCAGCAGTTTATTTATGGATTCAACCTATGGCTACACCTTC. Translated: CASSLFMDSTYGYTF.

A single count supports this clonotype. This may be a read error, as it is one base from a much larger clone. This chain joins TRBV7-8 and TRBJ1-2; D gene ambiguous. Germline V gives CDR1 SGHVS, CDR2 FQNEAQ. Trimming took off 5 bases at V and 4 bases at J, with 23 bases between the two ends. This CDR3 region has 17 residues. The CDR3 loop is CASSNLPFTRKTYGYTF. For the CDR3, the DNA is TGTGCCAGCAGCAATCTTCCGTTTACCCGAAAGACCTATGGCTACACCTTC.

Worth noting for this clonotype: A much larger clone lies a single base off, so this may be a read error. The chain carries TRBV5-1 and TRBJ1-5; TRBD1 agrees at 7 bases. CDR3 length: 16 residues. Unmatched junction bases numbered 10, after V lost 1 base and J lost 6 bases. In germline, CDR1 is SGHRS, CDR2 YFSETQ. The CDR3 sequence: CASSLRTGEIGQPQHF. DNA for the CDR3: TGCGCCAGCAGCTTGAGAACAGGGGAAATAGGTCAGCCCCAGCATTTT.

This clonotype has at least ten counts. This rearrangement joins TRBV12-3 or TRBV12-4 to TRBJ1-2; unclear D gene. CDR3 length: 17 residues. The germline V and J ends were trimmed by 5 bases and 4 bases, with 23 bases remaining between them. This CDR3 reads CASSRGPSFRKTYGYTF. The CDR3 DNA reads TGTGCCAGCAGTCGAGGACCCAGCTTCCGAAAGACCTATGGCTACACCTTC.

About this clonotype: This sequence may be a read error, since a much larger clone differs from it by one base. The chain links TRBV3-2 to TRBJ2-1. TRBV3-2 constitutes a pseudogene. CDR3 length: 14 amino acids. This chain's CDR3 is CASSQRRVANEQFF. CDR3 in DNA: TGTGCCAGCAGCCAGAGACGGGTGGCAAATGAGCAGTTCTTC.

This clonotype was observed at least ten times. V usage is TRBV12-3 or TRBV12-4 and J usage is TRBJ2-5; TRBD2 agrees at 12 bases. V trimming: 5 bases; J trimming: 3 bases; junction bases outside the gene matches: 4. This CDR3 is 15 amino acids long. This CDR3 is CASSLGLAGEETQYF. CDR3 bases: TGTGCCAGCAGTCTGGGACTAGCGGGCGAAGAGACCCAGTACTTC.